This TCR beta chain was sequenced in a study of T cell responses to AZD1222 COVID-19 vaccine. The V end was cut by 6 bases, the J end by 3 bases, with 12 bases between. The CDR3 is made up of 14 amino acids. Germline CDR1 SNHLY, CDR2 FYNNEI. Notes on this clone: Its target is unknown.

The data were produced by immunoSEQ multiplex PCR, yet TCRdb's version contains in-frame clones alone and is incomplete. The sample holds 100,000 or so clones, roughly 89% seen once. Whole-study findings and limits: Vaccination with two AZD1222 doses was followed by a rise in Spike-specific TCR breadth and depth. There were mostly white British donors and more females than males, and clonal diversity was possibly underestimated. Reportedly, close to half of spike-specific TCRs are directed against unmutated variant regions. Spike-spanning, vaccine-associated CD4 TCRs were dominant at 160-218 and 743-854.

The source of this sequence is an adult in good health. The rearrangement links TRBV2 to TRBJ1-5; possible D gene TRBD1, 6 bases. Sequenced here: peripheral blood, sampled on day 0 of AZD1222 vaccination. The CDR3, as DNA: TGTGCCAGCAGAGAAACAGGGTACAATCAGCCCCAGCATTTT. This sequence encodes CASRETGYNQPQHF.